The 25 T cell receptor beta chains below come from one sample, sequenced in a study of blood T cells in healthy people across ages. The use of a sample-barcoded 5' primer and a J-beta primer mix characterized a second PCR of 7 to 11 cycles. TCRdb reprocessed the 5' RACE reads via MiXCR and lists one record per CDR3 protein. Seen here are around 1.5 million distinct CDR3 sequences, 59% observed once, and the top ten hold 6.5% to 8.5%. The sample consisted of blood. The receptors stem from a man aged 18-30 years in good health.

This chain joins TRBV7-2 and TRBJ2-3, with 7 bases matching TRBD1. Germline CDR1 and CDR2: SGHTA and FQGNSA. Trimming took 6 bases from V and 13 from J; bases not matched to a gene: 7. CDR3 length: 11 amino acids. The CDR3 region has the DNA TGTGCCAGCAGTGACAGGGACCTAAAGTATTTT. Translating gives CASSDRDLKYF.

Points on this clonotype: At one of its ends the junction is not consistent with the germline gene, which may arise from a read error. This chain joins TRBV3-1 and TRBJ2-4, with unresolved D. Per the germline V gene, CDR1 is LGHDT and CDR2 is YNNKEL (reference sequence). The CDR3 extends over 14 amino acids. The DNA for the CDR3 is TGTGCCAGCAGCTTACTCCCAGCCAAAAACAGTCAGTACTTC. This gives the protein CASSLLPAKNSQYF.

The chain recombines TRBV29-1 with TRBJ1-3; tentatively, D is TRBD1 (5 bases). This CDR3 spans 14 amino acids. Germline-derived CDR1 and CDR2 are SQVTM and ANQGSEA. Trimming pared 7 bases from V and 0 bases from J, leaving 13 bases between. This CDR3 is CSGLTESSGNTIYF. CDR3 coding DNA: TGCAGCGGCCTGACAGAAAGCTCTGGAAACACCATATATTTT.

About this clonotype: The junction departs from the called germline gene at one end, perhaps through a read error. The chain uses TRBV4-3 and TRBJ2-1, with a tentative D call TRBD1 (5 bases). The CDR3 extends over 18 amino acids. From germline, CDR1 is LGHNA and CDR2 YSLEER. In nucleotides, the CDR3 is TGCGCCAGCAGCCAAGATTTGCATTGGCAGGGATCCTACAATGGGCAGTTCTTC. This codes for CASSQDLHWQGSYNGQFF.

This chain uses TRBV2 with TRBJ2-1; 9 nucleotides match TRBD1. Germline CDR1 is SNHLY and CDR2 is FYNNEI. This CDR3 has 16 amino acids. V trimming: 5 bases; J trimming: 8 bases; junction bases outside the gene matches: 13. The CDR3 DNA reads TGTGCCAGCAGTTATTCGAGTGGGACAGGGTCTTATGAGCAGTTCTTC. It yields the protein CASSYSSGTGSYEQFF.

V gene TRBV6-1 combines with J gene TRBJ1-2; D ambiguous. Germline lookup yields CDR1 MNHNS and CDR2 SASEGT. The CDR3 contains 14 residues. Trimming shortened V by 6 bases and J by 4 bases, and 15 bases separated the two germline ends. For the CDR3, the DNA is TGTGCCAGCAGAAGAATCTGGGTGGCCTATGGCTACACCTTC. This codes for CASRRIWVAYGYTF.

CDR3 residues: CASSQEGTGYRTEAFF. CDR3 nucleotide sequence: TGTGCCAGCAGCCAAGAGGGCACAGGGTATAGGACTGAAGCTTTCTTT. The gene calls are TRBV14 and TRBJ1-1; D may be TRBD1 (6 bases). The CDR3 consists of 16 residues. V was pared by 0 bases and J by 5 bases, with 16 bases between. Germline V gives CDR1 SGHDN, CDR2 FVKESK.

Notes on this clonotype: An end of the junction differs from the germline gene, which may be a read error. This sequence joins TRBV4-1 and TRBJ2-3, with TRBD2 identical over 7 bases. The CDR3 runs 14 residues. Germline V gene data show CDR1 as MGHRA and CDR2 as YSYEKL. The CDR3 loop is CASSLTRGADTQYF. CDR3 nucleotide sequence: TGTGCCAGCAGCTTGACCCGGGGGGCAGATACGCAGTATTTT.

The J gene is TRBJ1-2, the V gene TRBV14; possible D gene TRBD1, 6 bases. Germline CDR1 and CDR2: SGHDN and FVKESK. With 0 bases removed from V and 8 bases from J, the gap between germline ends came to 13 bases. The CDR3 runs to 14 residues. DNA for the CDR3: TGTGCCAGCAGCCAAGATCGAGGGGGGGGCGGCTACACCTTC. This sequence encodes CASSQDRGGGGYTF.

The chain uses TRBV27 and TRBJ2-1, with a possible D match to TRBD2 (6 bases). Germline CDR1 MNHEY, CDR2 SMNVEV (reference sequence). V lost 2 bases and J lost 12, with 11 bases in between. The CDR3 covers 12 residues. In DNA form, the CDR3 reads TGTGCCAGCAGTTTACCGCGGGGTCCGCAGTTCTTC. The encoded protein is CASSLPRGPQFF.

Details on this clonotype: A junction end diverges from the germline sequence, so it may reflect a read error. The chain combines TRBV7-7 with TRBJ2-5; D may be TRBD1 (6 bases). CDR1 and CDR2 (germline): SSHAT, FNYEAQ (reference sequence). This CDR3 has 14 residues. The CDR3 loop is CASSRQETGETQYF. Here the CDR3 DNA reads TGTGCTAGCAGCCGACAGGAGACGGGAGAGACCCAGTACTTC.

This clonotype was seen a few times. V usage is TRBV4-1 and J usage is TRBJ2-7, with 8 bases matching TRBD1. CDR1 is MGHRA and CDR2 is YSYEKL in the germline V gene. Trimming cost V 2 bases and J 5 bases; bases outside gene matches: 2. This CDR3 has 13 amino acids. In DNA, the CDR3 is TGCGCCAGCAGCCAAACACAGGGGGACGAGCAGTACTTC. Translation: CASSQTQGDEQYF.

The chain carries TRBV7-2 and TRBJ1-1, with D perhaps matching TRBD1 (6 bases). V dropped 5 bases and J dropped 0 bases, with 16 bases sitting between them. The CDR3 runs to 16 residues. Per germline, CDR1 SGHTA and CDR2 FQGNSA. The CDR3 DNA follows: TGTGCCAGCAGCACACAGGGAGCCCCCTTGAACACTGAAGCTTTCTTT. The encoded protein is CASSTQGAPLNTEAFF. The complete variable domain, with remaining parts taken from reference TRBV7-2 and TRBJ1-1, reads GAGVSQSPSNKVTEKGKDVELRCDPISGHTALYWYRQSLGQGLEFLIYFQGNSAPDKSGLPSDRFSAERTGGSVSTLTIQRTQQEDSAVYLCASSTQGAPLNTEAFFGQGTRLTVV.

V usage is TRBV2 and J usage is TRBJ2-7; 9 bases align to TRBD2. Germline-derived CDR1 and CDR2 are SNHLY and FYNNEI. The CDR3 contains 13 residues. V lost 8 bases and J lost 4; bases outside the gene matches: 6. The CDR3 loop reads CASELAGEYEQYF. In DNA, the CDR3 is TGTGCCAGCGAATTAGCGGGAGAATACGAGCAGTACTTC. Variable domain in full (rest from reference TRBV2 and TRBJ2-7): EPEVTQTPSHQVTQMGQEVILRCVPISNHLYFYWYRQILGQKVEFLVSFYNNEISEKSEIFDDQFSVERPDGSNFTLKIRSTKLEDSAMYFCASELAGEYEQYFGPGTRLTVT.

The rearrangement uses TRBV4-1 and TRBJ1-2; the D gene is possibly TRBD1 (6 bases). The CDR3 covers 14 residues. Germline CDR1 reads MGHRA; CDR2 reads YSYEKL. V was shortened by 3 bases and J by 4 bases, with 12 bases between the two germline ends. CDR3 amino acids: CASSQSGGIYGYTF. CDR3 DNA: TGCGCCAGCAGCCAGTCCGGGGGCATCTATGGCTACACCTTC.

The rearrangement links TRBV5-1 to TRBJ2-7; TRBD1 agrees at 8 bases. V lost 4 bases, J lost 3 bases, and 9 bases stayed unmatched. Germline V CDR1 and CDR2: SGHRS, YFSETQ. The CDR3 has 15 residues. The CDR3 DNA follows: TGCGCCAGCAGCCCCCGGGACAGGATAAACTACGAGCAGTACTTC. Its protein is CASSPRDRINYEQYF.

A single count supports this clonotype. The rearrangement joins TRBV4-1 to TRBJ2-5; D may be TRBD1 (5 bases). The closer fit of TRBJ2-1 to the DNA end suggests the J call may be wrong. CDR3 length: 14 residues. Looked up from germline, CDR1 is MGHRA and CDR2 is YSYEKL. CDR3: CASSHRTPQETQFF. The DNA for the CDR3 is TGCGCCAGCAGCCATAGGACACCCCAAGAGACCCAGTTCTTC.

This clonotype has a single count. The rearrangement links TRBV7-9 to TRBJ1-4, with 10 bases fitting TRBD1. There are 17 residues in the CDR3. Trimming at V came to 1 base and at J to 5 bases, leaving 7 bases not matched to a gene. Germline V gene data show CDR1 as SEHNR and CDR2 as FQNEAQ (reference sequence). The CDR3 nucleotides are TGTGCCAGCAGCTTAGAGGGACAGGGGAGACGAAATGAAAAACTGTTTTTT. It yields the protein CASSLEGQGRRNEKLFF.

This clonotype has just a few counts. The CDR3 is CASSQVWTGTYEQYF. The CDR3 nucleotides read TGCGCCAGCAGCCAAGTCTGGACAGGGACCTACGAGCAGTACTTC. The chain employs TRBV4-1 and TRBJ2-7; 8 bases are a match to TRBD1. In germline, CDR1 is MGHRA, CDR2 YSYEKL. There are 15 residues in the CDR3. After removal of 1 base from V and 2 bases from J, the junction contained 4 bases not matched to a gene.

This clonotype turned up a few times. The chain employs TRBV4-2 and TRBJ2-7; D gene uncertain. This CDR3 has 15 amino acids. CDR1 LGHNA and CDR2 YNFKEQ come from the germline V gene. V lost 0 bases and J lost 1, with 10 bases in between. CDR3 sequence: CASSQDFGRSYEQYF. Written as DNA, the CDR3 is TGTGCCAGCAGCCAAGATTTTGGCAGATCCTACGAGCAGTACTTC.

V and J are TRBV13 and TRBJ2-1; 14 bases map to TRBD2. The V segment lost 5 bases and the J segment 11 bases; nucleotides outside the gene matches: 8. Germline V gene sequence: CDR1 PRHDT, CDR2 FYEKMQ (reference sequence). This CDR3 is 15 amino acids long. The CDR3 DNA reads TGTGCCAGCAGCACCCGAGGACTAGCGGGGGGTCAGCAGTTCTTC. Its translation is CASSTRGLAGGQQFF.

The rearrangement uses TRBV4-1 and TRBJ2-7, with unresolved D. The CDR3 contains 15 residues. V was trimmed by 1 base and J by 1 base, leaving 11 bases between them. Germline V lookup: CDR1 MGHRA, CDR2 YSYEKL. CDR3 region: CASSQVKGSSYEQYF. The CDR3 nucleotides are TGCGCCAGCAGCCAAGTAAAAGGGTCGTCCTACGAGCAGTACTTC.

The chain employs TRBV14 and TRBJ2-7; maybe TRBD1 (5 bases). CDR1 is SGHDN, CDR2 FVKESK, per germline. The CDR3 length is 14 residues. V was clipped by 4 bases and J by 5 bases, with 15 bases between them. CDR3 residues: CASSRGQGLNEQYF. CDR3 nucleotide sequence: TGTGCCAGCAGCCGGGGCCAGGGTCTGAACGAGCAGTACTTC. Complete variable domain (other parts from reference TRBV14 and TRBJ2-7): EAGVTQFPSHSVIEKGQTVTLRCDPISGHDNLYWYRRVMGKEIKFLLHFVKESKQDESGMPNNRFLAERTGGTYSTLKVQPAELEDSGVYFCASSRGQGLNEQYFGPGTRLTVT.

This chain uses TRBV3-1 with TRBJ2-5, with D uncertain. Germline V gives CDR1 LGHDT, CDR2 YNNKEL (reference sequence). The CDR3 totals 18 residues. V was shortened by 0 bases and J by 3 bases, with 20 bases between the two germline ends. The CDR3 spells CASSQDTVRVGYKETQYF. DNA for the CDR3: TGTGCCAGCAGCCAAGATACCGTGAGAGTGGGGTACAAAGAGACCCAGTACTTC.

For the CDR3, the DNA is TGTGCCAGCAGTTATGGGACCCCCGGACAGAACGGATATACGCAGTATTTT. Translating it yields CASSYGTPGQNGYTQYF. The chain recombines TRBV6-2 or TRBV6-3 with TRBJ2-3, with a possible D match to TRBD1 (6 bases). This CDR3 has 17 residues. Germline V gene data show CDR1 as MNHEY and CDR2 as SVGEGT. The V and J ends lost 3 bases and 7 bases respectively, with 23 bases between them.